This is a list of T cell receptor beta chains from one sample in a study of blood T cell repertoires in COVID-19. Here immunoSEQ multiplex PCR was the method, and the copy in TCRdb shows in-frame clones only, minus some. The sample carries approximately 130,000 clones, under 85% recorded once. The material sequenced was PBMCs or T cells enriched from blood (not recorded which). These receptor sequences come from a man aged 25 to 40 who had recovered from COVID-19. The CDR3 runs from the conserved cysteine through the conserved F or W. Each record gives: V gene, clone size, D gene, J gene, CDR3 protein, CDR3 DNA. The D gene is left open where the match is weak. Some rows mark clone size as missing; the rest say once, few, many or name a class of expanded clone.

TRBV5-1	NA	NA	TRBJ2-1	CASSLRLGGASYNEQFF	TGCGCCAGCAGCTTGCGACTAGGGGGCGCGAGCTACAATGAGCAGTTCTTC
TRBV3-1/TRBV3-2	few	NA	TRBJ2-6	CASSPGSSGANVLTF	TGTGCCAGCAGCCCCGGTAGCTCTGGGGCCAACGTCCTGACTTTC
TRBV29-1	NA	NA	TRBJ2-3	CSAGLATTDTQYF	TGCAGCGCAGGGCTAGCAACCACAGATACGCAGTATTTT
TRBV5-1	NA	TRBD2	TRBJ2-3	CASSDGTSGRWDTQYF	TGCGCCAGCAGCGACGGGACTAGCGGACGGTGGGATACGCAGTATTTT
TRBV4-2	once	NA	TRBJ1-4	CASSQDRGEKLFF	TGTGCCAGCAGCCAAGACAGGGGTGAAAAACTGTTTTTT
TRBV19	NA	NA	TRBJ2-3	CASSISGGASSIPSTDTQYF	TGTGCCAGTAGTATCTCGGGCGGGGCATCATCTATACCTAGCACAGATACGCAGTATTTT
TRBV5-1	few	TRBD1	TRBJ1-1	CASSSSRDRGRTEAFF	TGCGCCAGCAGCTCGTCCCGGGACAGGGGTAGGACTGAAGCTTTCTTT
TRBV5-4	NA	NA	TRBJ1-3	CAMSTGQDSGNTIYF	TGTGCCATGTCGACAGGACAAGACTCTGGAAACACCATATATTTT
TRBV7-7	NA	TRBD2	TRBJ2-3	CASSPGTKPTDTQYF	TGTGCCAGCAGCCCCGGGACTAAACCCACAGATACGCAGTATTTT
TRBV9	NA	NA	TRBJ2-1	CASSSRDGNEQFF	TGTGCCAGCAGCTCGCGGGACGGCAATGAGCAGTTCTTC
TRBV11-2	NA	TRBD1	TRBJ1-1	CASSFRQGPNTEAFF	TGTGCCAGCAGCTTTAGACAGGGGCCGAACACTGAAGCTTTCTTT
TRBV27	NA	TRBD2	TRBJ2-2	CASSPIAGEGPGELFF	TGTGCCAGCAGTCCCATAGCGGGCGAGGGCCCCGGGGAGCTGTTTTTT
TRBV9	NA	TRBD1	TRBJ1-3	CASSQGVQAGDDTIYF	TGTGCCAGCAGTCAGGGGGTGCAGGCTGGGGACGACACCATATATTTT
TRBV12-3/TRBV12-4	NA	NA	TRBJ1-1	CASSLEGEAFF	TGTGCCAGCAGTTTGGAGGGAGAAGCTTTCTTT
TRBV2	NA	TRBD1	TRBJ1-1	CASSGTGGRTEAFF	TGTGCCAGCAGTGGGACAGGGGGACGCACTGAAGCTTTCTTT
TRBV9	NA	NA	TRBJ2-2	CASSVVDMTENTGELFF	TGTGCCAGCAGCGTAGTGGATATGACAGAGAACACCGGGGAGCTGTTTTTT
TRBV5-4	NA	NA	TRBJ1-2	CASSLGSLQGFSLYGYTF	TGTGCCAGCAGCTTGGGATCCCTCCAGGGCTTCTCGCTCTATGGCTACACCTTC
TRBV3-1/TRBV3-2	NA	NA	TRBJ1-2	CASSQDLTAYGYTF	TGTGCCAGCAGCCAAGATCTGACAGCATATGGCTACACCTTC
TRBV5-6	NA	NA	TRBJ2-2	CASSLAIGRATGELFF	TGTGCCAGCAGCTTGGCCATCGGGCGGGCCACCGGGGAGCTGTTTTTT
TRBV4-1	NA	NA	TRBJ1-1	CASSQEMTANTEAFF	TGCGCCAGCAGCCAAGAGATGACAGCTAACACTGAAGCTTTCTTT
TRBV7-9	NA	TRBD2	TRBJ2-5	CASSSPSGRAKESQYF	TGTGCCAGCAGCTCCCCTAGCGGGAGGGCTAAAGAGTCCCAGTACTTC
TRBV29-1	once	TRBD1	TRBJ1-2	CSVEKEGAYGYTF	TGCAGCGTTGAAAAGGAGGGGGCCTATGGCTACACCTTC
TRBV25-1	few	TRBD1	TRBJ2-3	CASSSGDRATDTQYF	TGTGCCAGCAGTAGCGGGGACAGGGCCACTGATACGCAGTATTTT
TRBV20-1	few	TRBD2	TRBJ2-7	CSASSGASSYEQYF	TGCAGTGCTAGTAGCGGGGCGAGCTCCTACGAGCAGTACTTC
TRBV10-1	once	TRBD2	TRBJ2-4	CASRRSTRTSGTPKNIQYF	TGCGCCAGCAGGAGGTCAACGAGGACTAGCGGGACACCCAAAAACATTCAGTACTTC
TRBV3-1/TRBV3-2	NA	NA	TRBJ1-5	CASSQELGQPQHF	TGTGCCAGCAGCCAAGAACTAGGTCAGCCCCAGCATTTT